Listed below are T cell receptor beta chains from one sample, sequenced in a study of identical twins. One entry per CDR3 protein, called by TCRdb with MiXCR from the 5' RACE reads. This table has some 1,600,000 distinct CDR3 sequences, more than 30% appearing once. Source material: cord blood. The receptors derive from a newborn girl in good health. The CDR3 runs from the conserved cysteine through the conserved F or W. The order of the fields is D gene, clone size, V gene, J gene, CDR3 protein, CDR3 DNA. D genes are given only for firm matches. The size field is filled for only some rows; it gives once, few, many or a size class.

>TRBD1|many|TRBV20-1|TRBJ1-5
CSANDRDRGQPQHF
TGCAGTGCCAACGACAGGGATAGGGGTCAGCCCCAGCATTTT
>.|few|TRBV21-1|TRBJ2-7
CASSKRRLYEQYF
TGTGCCAGCAGCAAACGGCGGCTGTACGAGCAGTACTTC
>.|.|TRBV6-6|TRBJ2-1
CASSYPKAGLAWGEQFF
TGTGCCAGCAGTTACCCGAAGGCGGGGCTCGCTTGGGGCGAGCAGTTCTTC
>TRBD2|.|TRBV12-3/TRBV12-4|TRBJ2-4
CASSPLADISKNIQYF
TGTGCCAGCAGTCCCCTAGCGGACATAAGCAAAAACATTCAGTACTTC
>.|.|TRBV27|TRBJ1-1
CASSPWQPKNTEAFF
TGTGCCAGCAGTCCCTGGCAGCCCAAGAACACTGAAGCTTTCTTT
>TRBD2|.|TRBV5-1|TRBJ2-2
CASSLAGTSGAGELFF
TGCGCCAGCAGCTTGGCCGGGACTAGCGGGGCCGGGGAGCTGTTTTTT
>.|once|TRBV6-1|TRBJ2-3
CATKGGGAMTDTQYF
TGTGCCACCAAAGGAGGGGGGGCCATGACAGATACGCAGTATTTT
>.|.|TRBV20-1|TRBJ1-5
CSAYPNGLYSNQPQHF
TGCAGTGCTTACCCAAACGGGCTTTATAGCAATCAGCCCCAGCATTTT
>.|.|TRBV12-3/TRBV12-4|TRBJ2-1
CASSLFIGGGNYPSYNEQFF
TGTGCCAGCAGTTTGTTTATCGGTGGGGGAAACTACCCGTCCTACAATGAGCAGTTCTTC
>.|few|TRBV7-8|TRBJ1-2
CASSLYPTRDGYTF
TGTGCCAGCAGCTTATACCCAACAAGGGACGGCTACACCTTC
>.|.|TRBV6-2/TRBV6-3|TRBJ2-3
CASSGDGSTADTQYF
TGTGCCAGCAGCGGGGACGGGTCCACCGCAGATACGCAGTATTTT
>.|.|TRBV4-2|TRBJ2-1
CASSRGDLYNEQFF
TGTGCCAGCAGCCGCGGGGACCTCTACAATGAGCAGTTCTTC
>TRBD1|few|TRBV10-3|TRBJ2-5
CAISYGQGGQETQYF
TGTGCCATCAGCTACGGACAGGGGGGCCAAGAGACCCAGTACTTC
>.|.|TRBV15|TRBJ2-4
CATSRDALNIQYF
TGTGCCACCAGCAGAGACGCTCTAAACATTCAGTACTTC
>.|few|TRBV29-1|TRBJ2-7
CSVEAVQGTYEQYF
TGCAGCGTTGAAGCGGTCCAGGGAACCTACGAGCAGTACTTC
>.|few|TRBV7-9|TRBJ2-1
CASSLDTAYNEQFF
TGTGCCAGCAGCTTAGATACGGCCTACAATGAGCAGTTCTTC
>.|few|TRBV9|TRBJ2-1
CASSVGGYSYNEQFF
TGTGCCAGCAGCGTAGGGGGATACTCCTACAATGAGCAGTTCTTC
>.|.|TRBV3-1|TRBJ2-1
CASSQDPQQLGTYNEQFF
TGTGCCAGCAGCCAAGACCCCCAACAATTGGGGACCTACAATGAGCAGTTCTTC
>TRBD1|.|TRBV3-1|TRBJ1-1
CASSPGTGYGGNTEAFF
TGTGCCAGCAGCCCCGGGACAGGCTATGGGGGGAACACTGAAGCTTTCTTT